A selection of T cell receptor beta chains follows, all from one sample in a study of cytomegalovirus exposure and HLA in healthy donors. Clones were read by immunoSEQ multiplex PCR, and TCRdb kept only the in-frame ones, dropping some. Among about 160,000 clones, around 85% were seen once, and the ten largest hold around 2.4%. Sequences were obtained from PBMCs. These TCRs come from a man aged 30-40 years in good health and CMV-seropositive. Each CDR3 is given with its conserved first and last residue. Fields, in order: clone size, D gene, J gene, V gene, CDR3 DNA, CDR3 protein. A D gene is named only where the DNA matches it firmly. Not every row has a clone size; where given, it reads once, few, many or a size class.

.,.,TRBJ2-7,TRBV7-6,TGTGCCAGCAGCTCCCAGGGGAAACCCTCCTACGAGCAGTACTTC,CASSSQGKPSYEQYF
.,TRBD2,TRBJ2-3,TRBV5-8,TGTGCCAGCAGCTTGGTAGCGGGGCCCGGCACAGATACGCAGTATTTT,CASSLVAGPGTDTQYF
few,.,TRBJ1-2,TRBV6-1,TGTGCCAGCATTAGGCCCGAGGACTATGGCTACACCTTC,CASIRPEDYGYTF
.,.,TRBJ2-2,TRBV11-3,TGTGCCAGCAGCTTACGAGGCGGGGCGGGCACCGGGGAGCTGTTTTTT,CASSLRGGAGTGELFF
.,TRBD1,TRBJ2-7,TRBV11-3,TGTGCCAGCAGCCCAGGTGGGGACAGGGCCTACGAGCAGTACTTC,CASSPGGDRAYEQYF
.,TRBD1,TRBJ2-5,TRBV7-2,TGTGCCAGCAGCCGGGGACAGTCAGAGACCCAGTACTTC,CASSRGQSETQYF
.,.,TRBJ2-7,TRBV27,TGTGCCAGCAGTTTGCTAGTAGACTCCTACGAGCAGTACTTC,CASSLLVDSYEQYF
.,.,TRBJ2-7,TRBV6-5,TGTGCCAGCTCCCTATACAGAGCCTACGAGCAGTACTTC,CASSLYRAYEQYF
once,.,TRBJ1-1,TRBV2,TGTGCCAGCACCAACCGGGGGTTCACTGAAGCTTTCTTT,CASTNRGFTEAFF
.,TRBD1,TRBJ2-7,TRBV4-1,TGCGCCAGCAGCTCGACAGGGTACGAGCAGTACTTC,CASSSTGYEQYF
.,.,TRBJ2-1,TRBV2,TGTGCCAGCAGTGAAGGAGGGCCCTCCTACGGCAATGAGCAGTTCTTC,CASSEGGPSYGNEQFF
.,TRBD1,TRBJ2-5,TRBV5-1,TGCGCCAGCAGCTCGGACGGACAGGGGAGGGAGACCCAGTACTTC,CASSSDGQGRETQYF
.,TRBD1,TRBJ1-3,TRBV7-2,TGTGCCAGCAGCTTAACAGGGGGGACCGTCTCTGGAAACACCATATATTTT,CASSLTGGTVSGNTIYF
.,.,TRBJ1-1,TRBV11-2,TGTGCCAGCAGCCGCATTAGCCGGGGGGCAGGGAATACTGAAGCTTTCTTT,CASSRISRGAGNTEAFF
.,.,TRBJ2-1,TRBV6-5,TGTGCCAGCAGTTACTCGACAAACAATGAGCAGTTCTTC,CASSYSTNNEQFF
.,TRBD2,TRBJ2-1,TRBV5-4,TGTGCCAGCAGCTATATCCACAGCGGGGGGGCCGAAAATGAGCAGTTCTTC,CASSYIHSGGAENEQFF
.,.,TRBJ1-1,TRBV30,TGTGCCGGAGAAAGGCCTTCAGGGTCCGTCATGGCTTTCTTT,CAGERPSGSVMAFF
.,.,TRBJ2-5,TRBV4-2,TGTGCCAGCAGCCAAGAGGCGGGGATACTACAAGAGACCCAGTACTTC,CASSQEAGILQETQYF
.,TRBD1,TRBJ1-2,TRBV5-4,TGTGCCAGCAGCTTGGGGACAGGGGGATATGGCTACACCTTC,CASSLGTGGYGYTF
.,.,TRBJ2-2,TRBV4-1,TGCGCCAGCAGCCAAATTGACAGGAACACCGGGGAGCTGTTTTTT,CASSQIDRNTGELFF
.,.,TRBJ1-2,TRBV7-9,TGTGCCAGCAGCCCGGACAGATTCGACTATGGCTACACCTTC,CASSPDRFDYGYTF
few,.,TRBJ2-1,TRBV18,TGTGCCAGCTCACCGCAGCAGTGGGGCGATGAGCAGTTCTTC,CASSPQQWGDEQFF